This T cell receptor (beta chain) was profiled in a study of blood T cell repertoires in COVID-19. CDR1 and CDR2 (germline): SGHAT, FQDESV (reference sequence). This CDR3 region has 16 residues. V lost 3 bases to trimming and J lost 3 bases; unmatched junction nucleotides: 8. The repertoire was sequenced with immunoSEQ multiplex PCR; TCRdb's copy has only in-frame clones and lacks some. This sample has roughly 280,000 clones, with approximately 80% found just once. V gene TRBV11-1 combines with J gene TRBJ1-1; 9 bases align to TRBD1. This sequence originates from a man aged 55 to 70 with acute or convalescent COVID-19. The specimen sequenced was peripheral blood. The chain's CDR3 is CASSLTGGLVDTEAFF. Here the CDR3 DNA reads TGTGCCAGCAGCTTGACAGGGGGGCTGGTGGACACTGAAGCTTTCTTT.